This is a list of T cell receptor beta chains from one sample in a study of blood T cell repertoires in COVID-19. Clones were sequenced by immunoSEQ multiplex PCR, and TCRdb holds only the in-frame ones, with some missing. The sample shows approximately 440,000 clones, roughly 87% of them seen only once. The sample comprised PBMCs or T cells enriched from blood (not recorded which). The origin of the receptors is a young man who had recovered from COVID-19. CDR3s include the opening cysteine and the closing phenylalanine or tryptophan. Fields, in order: J gene, D gene, V gene, clone size, CDR3 protein, CDR3 DNA. A D gene is named only where the DNA matches it firmly. Clone size is stated in some rows and not others, as once, few, many or a class when expanded.

TRBJ2-1 TRBD2 TRBV5-1 - CASSPRGGTNEQFF TGCGCCAGCAGCCCCCGGGGGGGGACGAATGAGCAGTTCTTC
TRBJ2-6 - TRBV5-1 - CASSGPGANVLTF TGCGCCAGCAGTGGGCCCGGGGCCAACGTCCTGACTTTC
TRBJ2-7 - TRBV18 - CASSPSFIARGEQYF TGTGCCAGCTCACCATCATTCATTGCCAGGGGCGAGCAGTACTTC
TRBJ1-2 TRBD1 TRBV19 - CASRTRDSNYGYTF TGTGCCAGTAGGACCCGGGACAGTAACTATGGCTACACCTTC
TRBJ2-1 TRBD2 TRBV19 - CASSTTSGGYNEQFF TGTGCCAGTAGTACCACTAGCGGGGGTTACAATGAGCAGTTCTTC
TRBJ1-6 - TRBV27 - CASSLSADSPLHF TGTGCCAGCAGTTTATCGGCAGATTCACCCCTCCACTTT
TRBJ1-2 - TRBV19 - CASSIYIQGGIYGYTF TGTGCCAGTAGTATATATATCCAGGGAGGAATCTATGGCTACACCTTC
TRBJ2-7 TRBD1 TRBV27 - CASSRGPSREQYF TGTGCCAGCAGCAGGGGGCCATCTCGCGAGCAGTACTTC
TRBJ2-2 - TRBV5-1 - CASAAAGIGELFF TGCGCCAGCGCCGCCGCAGGGATCGGGGAGCTGTTTTTT
TRBJ1-3 - TRBV11-2 - CASSLGRGGNTIYF TGTGCCAGCAGCTTAGGCAGGGGCGGAAACACCATATATTTT
TRBJ2-3 - TRBV6-5 - CASSYGQTSTDTQYF TGTGCCAGCAGTTACGGACAGACCAGCACAGATACGCAGTATTTT
TRBJ2-1 - TRBV11-3 - CASSLGGRVDEQFF TGTGCCAGCAGCCTGGGGGGTCGGGTTGATGAGCAGTTCTTC
TRBJ1-1 TRBD1 TRBV11-2 - CASSLWTGPLNTEAFF TGTGCCAGCAGCTTATGGACAGGGCCCCTGAACACTGAAGCTTTCTTT
TRBJ2-1 TRBD1 TRBV5-1 - CASSLETGIGGYEQFF TGCGCCAGCAGCTTGGAGACAGGGATTGGGGGTTATGAGCAGTTCTTC
TRBJ2-3 TRBD1 TRBV28 - CASSLPTGSTTSRDTQYF TGTGCCAGCAGTTTACCGACAGGGAGTACGACCAGCCGTGATACGCAGTATTTT
TRBJ2-7 - TRBV28 once CASSFAGRSTKQYF TGTGCCAGCAGTTTTGCAGGGCGATCTACGAAGCAGTACTTC
TRBJ2-1 TRBD2 TRBV25-1 - CASSFSGGNNEQFF TGTGCCAGCAGTTTTAGCGGGGGGAACAATGAGCAGTTCTTC
TRBJ1-2 - TRBV11-2 - CASSFRTDYGYTF TGTGCCAGCAGCTTTCGGACAGACTATGGCTACACCTTC
TRBJ2-7 - TRBV2 - CASKLGLSYEQYF TGTGCCAGCAAATTGGGACTCTCCTACGAGCAGTACTTC
TRBJ2-1 - TRBV2 - CASSEEAIRNEQFF TGTGCCAGCAGTGAAGAGGCAATCAGGAATGAGCAGTTCTTC
TRBJ1-3 - TRBV10-3 - CAISESLGNTIYF TGTGCCATCAGTGAGTCACTAGGAAACACCATATATTTT
TRBJ2-3 - TRBV9 - CASSVDPRSDTQYF TGTGCCAGCAGCGTAGACCCGCGTTCCGATACGCAGTATTTT
TRBJ2-3 TRBD2 TRBV4-2 - CASSQASTSGSTDTQYF TGTGCCAGCAGCCAAGCTTCGACTAGCGGGAGCACAGATACGCAGTATTTT
TRBJ2-2 TRBD2 TRBV5-4 - CASSLGGGGDTGELFF TGTGCCAGCAGCTTGGGGGGCGGGGGAGACACCGGGGAGCTGTTTTTT
TRBJ2-1 - TRBV27 - CASTDGGNEQFF TGTGCCAGCACTGACGGGGGTAATGAGCAGTTCTTC
TRBJ2-7 - TRBV6-5 - CASILQGRYEQYF TGTGCCAGCATATTACAGGGACGATACGAGCAGTACTTC
TRBJ2-3 - TRBV5-1 - CASRTVISTDTQYF TGCGCCAGTAGGACTGTTATTAGCACAGATACGCAGTATTTT
TRBJ2-7 - TRBV29-1 few CSVWDTYEQYF TGCAGCGTTTGGGACACCTACGAGCAGTACTTC